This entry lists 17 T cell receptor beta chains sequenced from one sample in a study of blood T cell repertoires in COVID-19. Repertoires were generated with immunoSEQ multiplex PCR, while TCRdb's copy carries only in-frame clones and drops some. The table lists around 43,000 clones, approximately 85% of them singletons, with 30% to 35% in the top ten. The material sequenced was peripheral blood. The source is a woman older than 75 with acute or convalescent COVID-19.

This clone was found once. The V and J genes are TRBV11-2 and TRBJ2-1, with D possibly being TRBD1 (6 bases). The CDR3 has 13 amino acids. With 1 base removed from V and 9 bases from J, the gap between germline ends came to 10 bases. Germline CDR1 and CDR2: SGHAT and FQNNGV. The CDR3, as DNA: TGTGCCAGCAGCTTAGGCAGACAGGTTGAGCAGTTCTTC. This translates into CASSLGRQVEQFF.

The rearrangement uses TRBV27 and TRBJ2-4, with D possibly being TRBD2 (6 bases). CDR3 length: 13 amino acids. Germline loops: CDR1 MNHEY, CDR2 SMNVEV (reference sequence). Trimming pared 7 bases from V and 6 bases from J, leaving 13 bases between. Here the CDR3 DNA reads TGTGCCAGCAAGCGGGTAGACAGAAACATTCAGTACTTC. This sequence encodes CASKRVDRNIQYF.

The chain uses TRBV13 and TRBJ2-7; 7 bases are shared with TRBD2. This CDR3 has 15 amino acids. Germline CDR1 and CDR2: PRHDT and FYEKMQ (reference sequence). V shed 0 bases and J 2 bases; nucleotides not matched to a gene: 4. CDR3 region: CASSLGDSGPYEQYF. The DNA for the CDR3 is TGTGCCAGCAGCTTAGGCGATAGCGGGCCCTACGAGCAGTACTTC.

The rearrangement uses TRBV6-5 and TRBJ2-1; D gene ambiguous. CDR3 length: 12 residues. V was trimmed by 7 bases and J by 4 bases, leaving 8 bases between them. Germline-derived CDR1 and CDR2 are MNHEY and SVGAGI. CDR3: CASTRLYNEQFF. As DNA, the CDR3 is TGTGCCAGCACGCGTCTATACAATGAGCAGTTCTTC.

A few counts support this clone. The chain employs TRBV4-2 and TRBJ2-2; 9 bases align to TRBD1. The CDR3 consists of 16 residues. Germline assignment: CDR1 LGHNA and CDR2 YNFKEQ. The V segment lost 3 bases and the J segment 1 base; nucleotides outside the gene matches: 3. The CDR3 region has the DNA TGTGCCAGCAGCCAGGTGGACAGGGGGAACACCGGGGAGCTGTTTTTT. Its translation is CASSQVDRGNTGELFF.

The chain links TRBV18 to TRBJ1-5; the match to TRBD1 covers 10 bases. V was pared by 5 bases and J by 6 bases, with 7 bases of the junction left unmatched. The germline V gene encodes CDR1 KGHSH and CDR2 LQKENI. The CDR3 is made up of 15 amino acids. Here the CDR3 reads CASSNMTGGVQPQHF. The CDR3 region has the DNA TGTGCCAGCTCAAACATGACAGGGGGCGTTCAGCCCCAGCATTTT. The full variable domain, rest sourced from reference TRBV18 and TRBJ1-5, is NAGVMQNPRHLVRRRGQEARLRCSPMKGHSHVYWYRQLPEEGLKFMVYLQKENIIDESGMPKERFSAEFPKEGPSILRIQQVVRGDSAAYFCASSNMTGGVQPQHFGDGTRLSIL.

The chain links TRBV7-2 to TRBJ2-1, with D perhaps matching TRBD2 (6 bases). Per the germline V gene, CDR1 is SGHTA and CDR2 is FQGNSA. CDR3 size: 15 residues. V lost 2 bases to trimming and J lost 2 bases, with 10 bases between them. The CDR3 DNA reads TGTGCCAGCAGCTTAAACGGGGAGGCCTACAATGAGCAGTTCTTC. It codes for CASSLNGEAYNEQFF.

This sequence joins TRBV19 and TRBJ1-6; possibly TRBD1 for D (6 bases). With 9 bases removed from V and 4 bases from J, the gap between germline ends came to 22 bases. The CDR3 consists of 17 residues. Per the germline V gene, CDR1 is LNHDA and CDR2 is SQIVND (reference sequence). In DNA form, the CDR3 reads TGTGCCAGGGACAGACAGCAAACGGACCCTTATAATTCACCCCTCCACTTT. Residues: CARDRQQTDPYNSPLHF. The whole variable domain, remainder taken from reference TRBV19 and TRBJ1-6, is DGGITQSPKYLFRKEGQNVTLSCEQNLNHDAMYWYRQDPGQGLRLIYYSQIVNDFQKGDIAEGYSVSREKKESFPLTVTSAQKNPTAFYLCARDRQQTDPYNSPLHFGNGTRLTVT.

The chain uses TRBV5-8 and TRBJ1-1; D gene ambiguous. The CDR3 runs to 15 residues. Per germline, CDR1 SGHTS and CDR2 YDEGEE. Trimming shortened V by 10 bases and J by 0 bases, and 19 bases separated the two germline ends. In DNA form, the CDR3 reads TGTGCCGCTGGAGGAGGGTTAGGGCTGAACACTGAAGCTTTCTTT. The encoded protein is CAAGGGLGLNTEAFF.

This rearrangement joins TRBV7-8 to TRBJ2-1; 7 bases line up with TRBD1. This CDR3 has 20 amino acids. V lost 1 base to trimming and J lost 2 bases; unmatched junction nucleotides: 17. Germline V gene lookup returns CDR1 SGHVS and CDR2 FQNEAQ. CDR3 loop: CASSLGVVGDSPWTYNEQFF. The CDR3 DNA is TGTGCCAGCAGCTTAGGGGTGGTCGGGGACAGCCCTTGGACCTACAATGAGCAGTTCTTC.

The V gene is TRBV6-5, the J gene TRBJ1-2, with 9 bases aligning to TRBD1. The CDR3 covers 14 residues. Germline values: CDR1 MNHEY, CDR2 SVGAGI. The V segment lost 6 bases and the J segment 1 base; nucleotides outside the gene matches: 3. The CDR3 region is CASSKDRGNYGYTF. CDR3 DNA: TGTGCCAGCAGCAAGGACAGGGGTAACTATGGCTACACCTTC.

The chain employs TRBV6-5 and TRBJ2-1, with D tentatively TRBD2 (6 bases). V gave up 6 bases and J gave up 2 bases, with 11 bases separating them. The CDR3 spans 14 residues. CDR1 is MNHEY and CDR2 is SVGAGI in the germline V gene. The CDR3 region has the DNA TGTGCCAGCAGCCCGGGACTTACCTACAATGAGCAGTTCTTC. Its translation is CASSPGLTYNEQFF.

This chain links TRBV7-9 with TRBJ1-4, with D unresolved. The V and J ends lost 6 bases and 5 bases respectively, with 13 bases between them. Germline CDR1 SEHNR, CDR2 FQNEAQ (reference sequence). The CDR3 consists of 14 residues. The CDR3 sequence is CASSMWEENEKLFF. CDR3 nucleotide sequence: TGTGCCAGCAGTATGTGGGAGGAGAATGAAAAACTGTTTTTT. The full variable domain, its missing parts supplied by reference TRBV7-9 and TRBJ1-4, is DTGVSQNPRHKITKRGQNVTFRCDPISEHNRLYWYRQTLGQGPEFLTYFQNEAQLEKSRLLSDRFSAERPKGSFSTLEIQRTEQGDSAMYLCASSMWEENEKLFFGSGTQLSVL.

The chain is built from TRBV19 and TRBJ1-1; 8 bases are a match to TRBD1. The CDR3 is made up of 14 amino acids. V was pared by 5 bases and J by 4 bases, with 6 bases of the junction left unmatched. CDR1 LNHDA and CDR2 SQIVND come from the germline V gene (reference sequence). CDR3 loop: CASSGDRHGTEAFF. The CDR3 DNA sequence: TGTGCCAGTAGTGGGGACAGGCACGGCACTGAAGCTTTCTTT.

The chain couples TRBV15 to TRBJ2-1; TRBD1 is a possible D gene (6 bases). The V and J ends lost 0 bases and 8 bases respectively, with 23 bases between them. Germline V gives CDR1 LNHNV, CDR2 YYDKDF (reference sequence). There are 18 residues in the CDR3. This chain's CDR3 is CATSRDISGRGGTDEQFF. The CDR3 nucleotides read TGTGCCACCAGCAGAGATATAAGTGGCAGGGGCGGTACTGATGAGCAGTTCTTC.

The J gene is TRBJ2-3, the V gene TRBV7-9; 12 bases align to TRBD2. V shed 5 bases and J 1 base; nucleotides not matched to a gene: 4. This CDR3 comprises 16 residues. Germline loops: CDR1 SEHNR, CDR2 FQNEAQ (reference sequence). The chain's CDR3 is CASSMTSGSGTDTQYF. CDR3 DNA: TGTGCCAGCAGCATGACTAGCGGGAGTGGCACAGATACGCAGTATTTT. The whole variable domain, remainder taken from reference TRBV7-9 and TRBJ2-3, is DTGVSQNPRHKITKRGQNVTFRCDPISEHNRLYWYRQTLGQGPEFLTYFQNEAQLEKSRLLSDRFSAERPKGSFSTLEIQRTEQGDSAMYLCASSMTSGSGTDTQYFGPGTRLTVL.

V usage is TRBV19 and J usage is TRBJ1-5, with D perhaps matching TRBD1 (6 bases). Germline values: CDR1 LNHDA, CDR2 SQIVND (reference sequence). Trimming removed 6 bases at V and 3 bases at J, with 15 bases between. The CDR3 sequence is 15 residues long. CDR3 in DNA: TGTGCCAGTAGGGGTGGACAGACATCCAATCAGCCCCAGCATTTT. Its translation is CASRGGQTSNQPQHF.